The 18 T cell receptor beta chains below come from one sample, sequenced in a study of blood T cell repertoires in COVID-19. The table came from immunoSEQ multiplex PCR; TCRdb's copy has only in-frame clones and leaves some out. The data show 250,000 to 350,000 clones, about 90% seen once. The sample consisted of PBMCs or T cells enriched from blood (not recorded which). These receptors came from a woman under 30 with acute COVID-19.

The chain joins TRBV27 to TRBJ2-5; D unclear. V dropped 0 bases and J dropped 3 bases, with 5 bases sitting between them. The germline gives CDR1 MNHEY, CDR2 SMNVEV (reference sequence). This CDR3 is built from 13 residues. The CDR3 is CASSLSQKETQYF. The CDR3 region has the DNA TGTGCCAGCAGTTTATCACAGAAAGAGACCCAGTACTTC.

V gene TRBV2 combines with J gene TRBJ1-4; D ambiguous. The germline gives CDR1 SNHLY, CDR2 FYNNEI. Trimming removed 8 bases from V and 3 bases from J, with 10 bases in between. The CDR3 has 13 residues. The CDR3 DNA reads TGTGCCAGCTGGACTCGGGCTAATGAAAAACTGTTTTTT. Protein product: CASWTRANEKLFF.

The chain uses TRBV5-5 and TRBJ1-4, with D possibly matching TRBD1 (5 bases). The CDR3 is 15 amino acids. With 2 bases removed from V and 3 bases from J, the gap between germline ends came to 11 bases. The germline V gene has CDR1 SGHKS and CDR2 YYEKEE (reference sequence). The CDR3 DNA sequence: TGTGCCAGCAGCTTAAGGGGCGTCCCTAATGAAAAACTGTTTTTT. It encodes CASSLRGVPNEKLFF.

This sequence joins TRBV4-2 and TRBJ2-1; a weak D match, TRBD1 (7 bases). The CDR3 loop spans 16 amino acids. Germline V gene sequence: CDR1 LGHNA, CDR2 YNFKEQ. The V end was cut by 0 bases, the J end by 4 bases, with 13 bases between. In nucleotides, the CDR3 is TGTGCCAGCAGCCAAGAGGAGGGGGCGGAATACAATGAGCAGTTCTTC. Translated, it gives CASSQEEGAEYNEQFF.

The CDR3 DNA reads as TGTGCCAGCAGTTTCGGACAGGGGGCTGGCTACACCTTC. Its protein is CASSFGQGAGYTF. The chain recombines TRBV28 with TRBJ1-2, with 11 bases fitting TRBD1. This CDR3 has 13 amino acids. V lost 3 bases, J lost 7 bases, and 1 base stayed unmatched. Germline loops: CDR1 MDHEN, CDR2 SYDVKM.

This clone was seen a single time. The chain links TRBV9 to TRBJ2-1; 8 nucleotides match TRBD2. Trimming removed 6 bases from V and 9 bases from J; junction bases left unmatched: 2. The germline V gene has CDR1 SGDLS and CDR2 YYNGEE. The length of the CDR3 is 11 residues. The CDR3 nucleotides read TGTGCCAGCACTACTAGCGGTGAGCAGTTCTTC. Its protein is CASTTSGEQFF.

The genes are TRBV21-1 and TRBJ1-2. TRBV21-1 is annotated as a pseudogene. The CDR3 sequence is 15 residues long. CDR3 protein: CASLTGGGVLYGYTF. CDR3 coding DNA: TGTGCCAGCTTGACCGGCGGCGGAGTACTGTATGGCTACACCTTC.

A word on this clone: This same CDR3 is encoded by further DNA sequences in the sample. This chain uses TRBV25-1 with TRBJ2-1; TRBD2 aligns across 10 bases. CDR3 length: 14 residues. Germline assignment: CDR1 MGHDK and CDR2 SYGVNS. After removal of 3 bases from V and 6 bases from J, the junction contained 2 bases not matched to a gene. The CDR3 loop reads CASSDWTSGNEQFF. CDR3 nucleotide sequence: TGTGCCAGCAGTGACTGGACTAGCGGCAATGAGCAGTTCTTC. The complete variable domain, with remaining parts taken from reference TRBV25-1 and TRBJ2-1, reads EADIYQTPRYLVIGTGKKITLECSQTMGHDKMYWYQQDPGMELHLIHYSYGVNSTEKGDLSSESTVSRIRTEHFPLTLESARPSHTSQYLCASSDWTSGNEQFFGPGTRLTVL.

The genes are TRBV27 and TRBJ2-1; TRBD1 matches 9 bases. V dropped 5 bases and J dropped 7; count of bases not matched to a gene: 9. The germline V gene encodes CDR1 MNHEY and CDR2 SMNVEV (reference sequence). This CDR3 has 15 residues. The CDR3 sequence is CASSRPGTGRNEQFF. CDR3 nucleotide sequence: TGTGCCAGCAGTCGTCCCGGGACAGGGAGGAATGAGCAGTTCTTC.

This rearrangement joins TRBV6-5 to TRBJ2-7; 7 bases agree with TRBD1. The CDR3 covers 15 residues. With 4 bases clipped from V and 3 bases from J, the junction kept 9 bases outside the gene matches. CDR1 and CDR2 from the germline V gene are MNHEY and SVGAGI. DNA for the CDR3: TGTGCCAGCAGTTCGACAGGGATTGCAAGCTACGAGCAGTACTTC. It specifies CASSSTGIASYEQYF.

This chain connects TRBV2 to TRBJ1-1, with 7 bases lining up with TRBD1. The ends lost 1 base at V and 8 bases at J; junction bases unmatched: 10. CDR3 length: 15 amino acids. Germline CDR1 and CDR2: SNHLY and FYNNEI. For the CDR3, the DNA is TGTGCCAGCAGTGAAGAGGGCCAGGGGGTTGGGGAAGCTTTCTTT. It yields the protein CASSEEGQGVGEAFF.

The rearrangement uses TRBV29-1 and TRBJ2-7; possibly TRBD2 for D (5 bases). CDR3 length equals 12 residues. The V and J ends lost 6 bases and 7 bases respectively, with 16 bases between them. The V gene's germline CDR1 is SQVTM and CDR2 ANQGSEA. CDR3 loop: CSVRGQQREQYF. As DNA, the CDR3 is TGCAGCGTGCGAGGGCAGCAGAGGGAGCAGTACTTC.

This clone was seen only a few times. The chain links TRBV2 to TRBJ2-5; 12 bases line up with TRBD2. This CDR3 is 18 amino acids long. Unmatched junction bases numbered 11, after V lost 3 bases and J lost 3 bases. Per the germline V gene, CDR1 is SNHLY and CDR2 is FYNNEI. CDR3 DNA sequence: TGTGCCAGCAGTGATTACGGACTAGCGGGAAGACTGGAAGAGACCCAGTACTTC. Translated: CASSDYGLAGRLEETQYF.

The J gene is TRBJ2-1, the V gene TRBV28, with D unclear. The germline gives CDR1 MDHEN, CDR2 SYDVKM. This CDR3 contains 14 residues. Trimming stripped 3 bases from V and 9 bases from J, with 15 bases between. The CDR3 bases are TGTGCCAGCAGTTTGGCCAGAATGTTTGGTGAGCAGTTCTTC. Translated: CASSLARMFGEQFF.

The CDR3 DNA sequence: TGTGCCAGCAGCTTAAACCGGGACTCCGAGCAGTACTTC. The encoded protein is CASSLNRDSEQYF. The J gene is TRBJ2-7, the V gene TRBV7-3; TRBD2 is a possible D gene (6 bases). V lost 1 base to trimming and J lost 6 bases, with 10 bases between them. The CDR3 totals 13 residues. Germline V gene data show CDR1 as SGHTA and CDR2 as FQGTGA.

Worth noting for this clone: This sample includes further DNA sequences coding for the same CDR3. V gene TRBV6-5 combines with J gene TRBJ2-3; D uncertain. Deletions cut 0 bases from V and 1 base from J, with 5 bases between. The germline CDR1 and CDR2 sequences are MNHEY and SVGAGI. The CDR3 contains 14 residues. CDR3 DNA sequence: TGTGCCAGCAGTTACTCCCAGGGCACAGATACGCAGTATTTT. Protein: CASSYSQGTDTQYF.

In DNA form, the CDR3 reads TGTGCCAGCAGTTCCCAGGGGAATCAGCCCCAGCATTTT. Protein: CASSSQGNQPQHF. The chain uses TRBV6-5 and TRBJ1-5, with D perhaps TRBD1 (6 bases). The germline V gene has CDR1 MNHEY and CDR2 SVGAGI. V dropped 4 bases and J dropped 4 bases, with 8 bases sitting between them. The CDR3 length is 13 residues.

The chain employs TRBV30 and TRBJ1-6; D is undetermined. This CDR3 region has 13 residues. Deletions cut 4 bases from V and 7 bases from J, with 11 bases between. The germline gives CDR1 GTSNPN, CDR2 SVGIG (reference sequence). This chain's CDR3 is CAWTTVLNSPLHF. Written as DNA, the CDR3 is TGTGCCTGGACAACGGTGCTAAATTCACCCCTCCACTTT. The whole variable domain, remainder taken from reference TRBV30 and TRBJ1-6, is SQTIHQWPATLVQPVGSPLSLECTVEGTSNPNLYWYRQAAGRGLQLLFYSVGIGQISSEVPQNLSASRPQDRQFILSSKKLLLSDSGFYLCAWTTVLNSPLHFGNGTRLTVT.